This TCR beta chain was identified in a study of T-cell memory formation after mild COVID-19. Study summary: There were largely donor-specific TCR clusters.

TCRdb re-analysed the 5' RACE reads in MiXCR, keeping a single row per CDR3 protein. The table shows 150,000 to 200,000 distinct CDR3 sequences, with 11% occurring only once. Overall study findings and caveats: Prior to infection, memory already included some responding clones, suggesting cross-reactive memory joined.

CDR1 SEHNR and CDR2 FQNEAQ come from the germline V gene (reference sequence). CDR3 length equals 21 residues. V shed 5 bases, J shed 3 bases, and the junction held 18 bases outside the gene matches. Note on this clonotype: No antigen is known for it.

This chain joins TRBV7-9 and TRBJ2-1; 14 bases line up with TRBD2. The TCR sequence derives from a man between 18 and 29 years old who had mild COVID-19 (a few samples of this study predate the infection). Cell type and time point are not known. The material sequenced was PBMCs or a T cell subset sorted from them (not recorded which). CDR3 DNA sequence: TGTGCCAGCAGCCAGCTCTTGGAAAGGGGACTAGCGGGGGAAAGCTACAATGAGCAGTTCTTC. This codes for CASSQLLERGLAGESYNEQFF.